Each of the 29 T cell receptor beta chains below was sequenced from the same sample in a study of cytomegalovirus exposure and HLA in healthy donors (dated by TCRdb to about 2017). Libraries were made using the immunoSEQ multiplex PCR assay. For the multiplex PCR, a mixture combining 60 forward primers for TCR Vbeta segments and 13 reverse primers for TCR Jbeta segments was used. Held by TCRdb, this immuneACCESS table contains in-frame sequences only and omits some clones. Under half of the omission traces to an unresolved V gene where checked; the cause of the rest is unknown. The sample table shows fewer than 150,000 clones, and around 74% are seen once. Less than 4% of the sample comes from the top ten. Sequencing used PBMCs. The receptors stem from a man aged 30 to 45 in good health and CMV-seronegative.

The V gene is TRBV7-2, the J gene TRBJ2-1; 8 bases are a match to TRBD1. The germline CDR1 and CDR2 sequences are SGHTA and FQGNSA. Germline trimming cut 2 bases from V and 3 bases from J; bases unmatched to any gene: 3. The CDR3 totals 15 residues. CDR3 nucleotides: TGTGCCAGCAGCTTAACAGGGGGAGGCTACAATGAGCAGTTCTTC. As protein: CASSLTGGGYNEQFF.

V usage is TRBV9 and J usage is TRBJ2-1; TRBD2 aligns across 7 bases. The CDR3 covers 15 residues. Trimming took 6 bases from V and 8 from J; bases not matched to a gene: 14. CDR1 is SGDLS and CDR2 is YYNGEE in the germline V gene. CDR3 nucleotide sequence: TGTGCCAGCAACCCTAGCGGTCTGATTGTCCATGAGCAGTTCTTC. It encodes CASNPSGLIVHEQFF.

The chain links TRBV29-1 to TRBJ2-1; 13 positions match TRBD2. This CDR3 comprises 15 residues. Germline V gene lookup returns CDR1 SQVTM and CDR2 ANQGSEA. Trimming cost V 3 bases and J 6 bases; bases outside gene matches: 5. The CDR3 nucleotides are TGCAGCGTTGACGTGACTAGCGGGGGGTTCAATGAGCAGTTCTTC. This codes for CSVDVTSGGFNEQFF.

As to this clone: Mismatch with germline at one junction end may stem from a read error. The chain has TRBV7-7 and TRBJ1-5; D not resolved. Germline V lookup: CDR1 SSHAT, CDR2 FNYEAQ (reference sequence). The CDR3 has 16 amino acids. CDR3 nucleotides: TGTGCTAGCAGCTTAATTACACCAAAAGATGCTCAGCCCCAGCATTTT. Translation gives CASSLITPKDAQPQHF.

The CDR3 bases are TGTGCCAGCAGTTTAGAGTACCAAGAGACCCAGTACTTC. The encoded protein is CASSLEYQETQYF. V and J are TRBV28 and TRBJ2-5; D is undetermined. Deletions cut 2 bases from V and 0 bases from J, with 4 bases between. Germline CDR1 is MDHEN and CDR2 is SYDVKM. The CDR3 consists of 13 residues.

The rearrangement joins TRBV30 to TRBJ1-1, with D uncertain. This CDR3 has 13 residues. Trimming took 1 base from V and 1 from J, leaving 7 bases between them. Looked up from germline, CDR1 is GTSNPN and CDR2 is SVGIG (reference sequence). CDR3 loop: CAWSDRENTEAFF. In DNA form, the CDR3 reads TGTGCCTGGAGTGATCGGGAGAACACTGAAGCTTTCTTT. Filled out from reference TRBV30 and TRBJ1-1, the complete variable domain reads SQTIHQWPATLVQPVGSPLSLECTVEGTSNPNLYWYRQAAGRGLQLLFYSVGIGQISSEVPQNLSASRPQDRQFILSSKKLLLSDSGFYLCAWSDRENTEAFFGQGTRLTVV.

The chain is built from TRBV5-1 and TRBJ2-7; 11 nucleotides agree with TRBD1. V was clipped by 1 base and J by 6 bases; unmatched bases: 6. The CDR3 totals 15 residues. In germline, CDR1 is SGHRS, CDR2 YFSETQ. CDR3 nucleotides: TGCGCCAGCAGCTTGATGGGACAGGGGGTGTCCGAGCAGTACTTC. It encodes CASSLMGQGVSEQYF.

The rearrangement links TRBV28 to TRBJ2-5; no reliable D call. The CDR3 has 9 residues. In germline, CDR1 is MDHEN, CDR2 SYDVKM. Between the trimmed V and J ends, which lost 7 bases and 7 bases, there was a span of 4 bases. CDR3 bases: TGTGCCAGCACCATGACCCAGTACTTC. Encoded protein: CASTMTQYF.

This clone is a singleton in its sample. The chain is built from TRBV27 and TRBJ2-2; D is ambiguous. With 3 bases removed from V and 3 bases from J, the gap between germline ends came to 8 bases. The CDR3 loop spans 14 amino acids. The germline V gene encodes CDR1 MNHEY and CDR2 SMNVEV (reference sequence). This CDR3 is CASSFGQDTGELFF. CDR3 nucleotides: TGTGCCAGCAGTTTCGGTCAGGACACCGGGGAGCTGTTTTTT.

The chain uses TRBV30 and TRBJ1-6; D gene uncertain. The CDR3 is 13 residues long. Trimming took off 3 bases at V and 9 bases at J, with 12 bases between the two ends. Germline CDR1 GTSNPN, CDR2 SVGIG (reference sequence). DNA for the CDR3: TGTGCCTGGAGGAGGGCACCCGTTTCACCCCTCCACTTT. Its protein is CAWRRAPVSPLHF.

This clone was seen only a few times. CDR3 in amino acids: CASSLASEAFF. The CDR3 nucleotides are TGTGCCAGCAGCTTAGCATCAGAAGCTTTCTTT. The genes are TRBV7-9 and TRBJ1-1; D is unresolved. The V end lost 0 bases, the J end lost 8 bases, and 4 bases lay between the germline ends. The length of the CDR3 is 11 residues. From germline, CDR1 is SEHNR and CDR2 FQNEAQ (reference sequence).

The V call is TRBV28, the J call TRBJ1-1, with TRBD1 as a possible D gene (6 bases). The CDR3 is 17 residues long. V lost 1 base and J 0 bases, leaving 15 bases between the germline ends. Looked up from germline, CDR1 is MDHEN and CDR2 is SYDVKM. Here the CDR3 reads CASSLSFRQVLNTEAFF. Here the CDR3 DNA reads TGTGCCAGCAGTTTATCCTTCCGACAGGTCCTGAACACTGAAGCTTTCTTT.

Here the CDR3 reads CASSQDSATSGRANTQYF. The CDR3 DNA reads as TGCGCCAGCAGCCAAGATTCCGCGACTAGCGGGAGGGCTAATACGCAGTATTTT. This chain joins TRBV4-3 and TRBJ2-3, with TRBD2 matching 14 bases. The CDR3 spans 18 residues. CDR1 is LGHNA and CDR2 is YSLEER in the germline V gene. The V and J ends lost 0 bases and 7 bases, in that order; junction bases with no gene match: 9.

This clone was counted a few times. This chain uses TRBV7-9 with TRBJ2-5; 7 nucleotides line up with TRBD1. This CDR3 spans 17 amino acids. The germline CDR1 and CDR2 sequences are SEHNR and FQNEAQ (reference sequence). Unmatched junction bases numbered 14, after V lost 6 bases and J lost 1 base. In DNA form, the CDR3 reads TGTGCCAGCAGATTGGCCGTGTATGGGACAGCCCAAGAGACCCAGTACTTC. Its translation: CASRLAVYGTAQETQYF.

This chain joins TRBV5-1 and TRBJ2-1; possibly TRBD2 for D (6 bases). This CDR3 has 14 amino acids. Trimming took off 3 bases at V and 2 bases at J, with 9 bases between the two ends. Germline CDR1 is SGHRS and CDR2 is YFSETQ. The DNA of the CDR3 is TGCGCCAGCAGCTATAGCGGAACCTACAATGAGCAGTTCTTC. Translation gives CASSYSGTYNEQFF.

This clone has more than one count but fewer than ten. The rearrangement uses TRBV19 and TRBJ1-1; D is possibly TRBD1 (5 bases). Germline V gene lookup returns CDR1 LNHDA and CDR2 SQIVND (reference sequence). Trimming stripped 2 bases from V and 3 bases from J, with 16 bases between. The CDR3 is 16 amino acids. The CDR3 reads CASSIPAGVRYTEAFF. The CDR3 nucleotides read TGTGCCAGTAGTATACCCGCGGGGGTAAGGTACACTGAAGCTTTCTTT.

This rearrangement joins TRBV7-9 to TRBJ2-1; TRBD2 might be the D (5 bases). This CDR3 has 15 amino acids. V dropped 0 bases and J dropped 0 bases, with 6 bases sitting between them. Germline loops: CDR1 SEHNR, CDR2 FQNEAQ (reference sequence). CDR3 DNA sequence: TGTGCCAGCAGCTTAGCGGGGAGCTCCTACAATGAGCAGTTCTTC. Translating it yields CASSLAGSSYNEQFF.

J is TRBJ2-3 and V is TRBV28, with D unclear. This CDR3 is 14 amino acids long. The ends were cut back, 2 bases at V and 6 bases at J, with 12 bases in the middle. Germline-derived CDR1 and CDR2 are MDHEN and SYDVKM. In nucleotides, the CDR3 is TGTGCCAGCAGTTTACAGCGATCGCGGGATACGCAGTATTTT. It specifies CASSLQRSRDTQYF.

V usage is TRBV30 and J usage is TRBJ2-3, with 8 bases that match TRBD1. There are 15 residues in the CDR3. J gave up 1 base and V 2 bases, and 5 bases lay outside the gene matches. Germline V CDR1 and CDR2: GTSNPN, SVGIG (reference sequence). The CDR3 coding sequence is TGTGCCTGGAGTTCAGACAGGGGTGGCACAGATACGCAGTATTTT. It specifies CAWSSDRGGTDTQYF. The complete variable domain, with remaining parts taken from reference TRBV30 and TRBJ2-3, reads SQTIHQWPATLVQPVGSPLSLECTVEGTSNPNLYWYRQAAGRGLQLLFYSVGIGQISSEVPQNLSASRPQDRQFILSSKKLLLSDSGFYLCAWSSDRGGTDTQYFGPGTRLTVL.

The chain has TRBV5-1 and TRBJ2-1; 13 bases line up with TRBD2. Germline V gene data show CDR1 as SGHRS and CDR2 as YFSETQ. J lost 2 bases, V lost 1 base, and 6 bases had no gene match. There are 18 residues in the CDR3. CDR3 amino acids: CASSLFVTSGGPYNEQFF. CDR3 sequence (DNA): TGCGCCAGCAGCTTGTTTGTGACTAGCGGGGGGCCCTACAATGAGCAGTTCTTC.

In its sample, this clone was seen a few times. The rearrangement links TRBV7-2 to TRBJ1-2; TRBD1 agrees at 7 bases. The CDR3 contains 12 residues. CDR1 SGHTA and CDR2 FQGNSA come from the germline V gene. V trimming: 4 bases; J trimming: 8 bases; junction bases outside the gene matches: 4. CDR3 sequence: CASSSGQLGYTF. The CDR3 DNA reads as TGTGCCAGCAGCTCGGGACAGTTGGGCTACACCTTC.

The chain uses TRBV28 and TRBJ1-2; tentative D call: TRBD1 (6 bases). Germline V CDR1 and CDR2: MDHEN, SYDVKM. The germline V and J ends were trimmed by 6 bases and 7 bases, with 21 bases remaining between them. The CDR3 is made up of 15 amino acids. CDR3 sequence reads: CASSYRQVLIGGYTF. CDR3 nucleotides: TGTGCCAGCAGCTACCGACAGGTTCTGATAGGTGGCTACACCTTC.

The rearrangement links TRBV19 to TRBJ2-2, with unresolved D. Germline V lookup: CDR1 LNHDA, CDR2 SQIVND (reference sequence). Trimming cost V 11 bases and J 3 bases, with 4 bases left between them. The CDR3 spans 10 residues. CDR3 coding DNA: TGTGCCGTATACACCGGGGAGCTGTTTTTT. The encoded protein is CAVYTGELFF.

The chain carries TRBV4-2 and TRBJ2-7, with D tentatively TRBD2 (5 bases). The CDR3 loop spans 14 amino acids. The V end lost 4 bases, the J end lost 2 bases, and 12 bases lay between the germline ends. Per the germline V gene, CDR1 is LGHNA and CDR2 is YNFKEQ. CDR3 region: CASSPPGNPYEQYF. The CDR3 DNA is TGTGCCAGCAGCCCCCCGGGGAACCCCTACGAGCAGTACTTC.

This rearrangement joins TRBV30 to TRBJ1-1, with D unresolved. This CDR3 comprises 12 residues. CDR1 and CDR2 (germline): GTSNPN, SVGIG (reference sequence). V was cut by 0 bases and J by 6 bases, with 8 bases left in between. This chain's CDR3 is CAWSVAAAEAFF. In nucleotides, the CDR3 is TGTGCCTGGAGTGTTGCCGCAGCTGAAGCTTTCTTT.

The genes are TRBV9 and TRBJ1-1; D gene unclear. The germline V gene has CDR1 SGDLS and CDR2 YYNGEE. The CDR3 has 16 residues. V gave up 5 bases and J gave up 4 bases, with 21 bases separating them. The CDR3 nucleotides are TGTGCCAGCAGTCACCCGGGAGAAGAAGGCCGCACTGAAGCTTTCTTT. It specifies CASSHPGEEGRTEAFF. The variable domain in full, with the rest retrieved from reference TRBV9 and TRBJ1-1, is DSGVTQTPKHLITATGQRVTLRCSPRSGDLSVYWYQQSLDQGLQFLIQYYNGEERAKGNILERFSAQQFPDLHSELNLSSLELGDSALYFCASSHPGEEGRTEAFFGQGTRLTVV.

The chain uses TRBV13 and TRBJ2-5; TRBD1 is a possible D gene (5 bases). V lost 5 bases and J lost 3, with 10 bases in between. Germline V gives CDR1 PRHDT, CDR2 FYEKMQ (reference sequence). There are 13 residues in the CDR3. CDR3 nucleotide sequence: TGTGCCAGCAGCCCACAGGTTGAAGAGACCCAGTACTTC. Residues: CASSPQVEETQYF.

The CDR3 reads CASGLGTVTEAFF. CDR3 sequence (DNA): TGTGCCAGCGGCCTCGGGACAGTCACTGAAGCTTTCTTT. The chain is built from TRBV7-3 and TRBJ1-1; TRBD1 matches 7 bases. The germline V gene has CDR1 SGHTA and CDR2 FQGTGA. Trimming removed 8 bases from V and 4 bases from J; junction bases left unmatched: 7. The CDR3 contains 13 residues.

The chain joins TRBV7-2 to TRBJ2-1, with 7 bases that match TRBD2. V lost 1 base and J lost 7; bases outside the gene matches: 7. Per germline, CDR1 SGHTA and CDR2 FQGNSA. The CDR3 extends over 15 amino acids. CDR3 coding DNA: TGTGCCAGCAGCTTAGGGGCGGGAGTTGTGAATGAGCAGTTCTTC. The encoded protein is CASSLGAGVVNEQFF.